Below are 3 T cell receptor beta chains sequenced from a single sample in a study of cytomegalovirus exposure and HLA in healthy donors. The PCR had 60 Vbeta and 13 Jbeta primers. Sequencing was performed with immunoSEQ multiplex PCR; in TCRdb, only in-frame clones are kept and a portion is missing. This table has 80,000 to 100,000 clones, 55% to 75% appearing once. The sequenced material came from PBMCs. The receptors were gathered from a woman aged 18-30 years in good health and CMV-seropositive.

The rearrangement uses TRBV11-2 and TRBJ2-2; perhaps TRBD2 as D (5 bases). The CDR3 sequence is 15 residues long. Per germline, CDR1 SGHAT and CDR2 FQNNGV. V lost 1 base and J 5 bases, leaving 11 bases between the germline ends. The CDR3 is CASSLGERWTGELFF. The CDR3 coding sequence is TGTGCCAGCAGCTTAGGGGAGCGTTGGACCGGGGAGCTGTTTTTT.

V gene TRBV6-1 combines with J gene TRBJ2-3, with 11 bases aligning to TRBD2. Per germline, CDR1 MNHNS and CDR2 SASEGT. This CDR3 spans 15 amino acids. The trim removed 3 bases at V and 14 bases at J, leaving 13 bases unmatched. The CDR3 loop reads CASSETSGTPEKRYF. CDR3 DNA: TGTGCCAGCAGTGAGACTAGCGGGACTCCGGAAAAGCGGTATTTT.

The chain links TRBV15 to TRBJ1-5; 8 bases are a match to TRBD1. Germline CDR1 reads LNHNV; CDR2 reads YYDKDF (reference sequence). The CDR3 length is 15 residues. After removal of 0 bases from V and 7 bases from J, the junction contained 5 bases not matched to a gene. This CDR3 reads CATSRDDRGAQPQHF. The CDR3 nucleotides are TGTGCCACCAGCAGAGACGACAGGGGAGCGCAGCCCCAGCATTTT.